Following are 9 T cell receptor beta chains from one sample sequenced in a study of T cell responses to AZD1222 COVID-19 vaccine. TCRdb's table, derived via immunoSEQ multiplex PCR, lists solely in-frame clones and lacks some. The table lists about 140,000 clones, 75% to 95% of them singletons. The sequencing here drew on peripheral blood, taken 28 days after the second dose of the MenACWY control vaccine. These receptors all come from an adult who received the MenACWY meningococcal vaccine as a control.

This chain joins TRBV24-1 and TRBJ2-5; D is unresolved. The ends were cut back, 4 bases at V and 7 bases at J, with 9 bases in the middle. Germline V gene sequence: CDR1 KGHDR, CDR2 SFDVKD. The CDR3 sequence is 12 residues long. CDR3 DNA sequence: TGTGCCACCAGTGACGAGCGAAGGACCCAGTACTTC. Its protein is CATSDERRTQYF.

The chain has TRBV5-1 and TRBJ2-1; D is perhaps TRBD2 (7 bases). Trimming took off 3 bases at V and 1 base at J, with 17 bases between the two ends. In germline, CDR1 is SGHRS, CDR2 YFSETQ. The CDR3 runs to 17 residues. The CDR3 nucleotides read TGCGCCAGCAGCTCTCAAGGGGGGGGAGTGTCCTACAATGAGCAGTTCTTC. It yields the protein CASSSQGGGVSYNEQFF. Full variable domain (remainder filled in from reference TRBV5-1 and TRBJ2-1): KAGVTQTPRYLIKTRGQQVTLSCSPISGHRSVSWYQQTPGQGLQFLFEYFSETQRNKGNFPGRFSGRQFSNSRSEMNVSTLELGDSALYLCASSSQGGGVSYNEQFFGPGTRLTVL.

The J gene is TRBJ2-7, the V gene TRBV11-2; D is perhaps TRBD1 (5 bases). The CDR3 has 13 amino acids. Germline V gene data show CDR1 as SGHAT and CDR2 as FQNNGV. The V end was cut by 2 bases, the J end by 3 bases, with 8 bases between. As DNA, the CDR3 is TGTGCCAGCAGCTTACAGACAGACTACGAGCAGTACTTC. Its protein product is CASSLQTDYEQYF.

This chain connects TRBV5-4 to TRBJ2-1, with TRBD2 matching 7 bases. CDR3 length equals 13 residues. J lost 2 bases, V lost 7 bases, and 3 bases had no gene match. The germline CDR1 and CDR2 sequences are SGHNT and YYREEE (reference sequence). CDR3 nucleotides: TGTGCCAGCCGCCGGGGGGCCTACAATGAGCAGTTCTTC. Translating gives CASRRGAYNEQFF.

V and J are TRBV28 and TRBJ2-7; D may be TRBD1 (6 bases). The V and J ends lost 8 bases and 1 base respectively, with 9 bases between them. This CDR3 contains 12 residues. CDR1 and CDR2 from the germline V gene are MDHEN and SYDVKM. This chain's CDR3 is CASFGQSYEQYF. DNA for the CDR3: TGTGCCAGCTTCGGACAGTCCTACGAGCAGTACTTC.

The rearrangement links TRBV6-2 or TRBV6-3 to TRBJ1-1, with 9 bases that match TRBD1. CDR1 is MNHEY, CDR2 SVGEGT, per germline. V shed 4 bases, J shed 1 base, and the junction held 13 bases outside the gene matches. This CDR3 has 18 amino acids. The CDR3 sequence: CASSFGKTGGAGNTEAFF. CDR3 in DNA: TGTGCCAGCAGTTTTGGGAAAACAGGGGGCGCAGGGAACACTGAAGCTTTCTTT.

V is TRBV5-1 and J is TRBJ2-7; 11 bases align to TRBD1. Trimming removed 4 bases from V and 3 bases from J; junction bases left unmatched: 6. This CDR3 contains 15 residues. The V gene's germline CDR1 is SGHRS and CDR2 YFSETQ. CDR3 nucleotides: TGCGCCAGCAGCAAGGGACAGGGGGACTACTACGAGCAGTACTTC. Translation gives CASSKGQGDYYEQYF.

V gene TRBV18 combines with J gene TRBJ1-6; 8 bases are a match to TRBD1. The V gene end was trimmed by 3 bases and the J gene end by 4 bases; junction bases not matched to a gene: 5. CDR1 is KGHSH, CDR2 LQKENI, per germline. This CDR3 comprises 16 residues. CDR3 residues: CASSPDRALYNSPLHF. Written as DNA, the CDR3 is TGTGCCAGCTCACCGGACAGGGCCCTGTATAATTCACCCCTCCACTTT.

The chain uses TRBV19 and TRBJ1-3; no reliable D call. Germline CDR1 and CDR2: LNHDA and SQIVND (reference sequence). The V and J ends lost 3 bases and 4 bases respectively, with 10 bases between them. CDR3 length equals 14 residues. The CDR3 bases are TGTGCCAGTAGTATCGGAGGAACCGGAAACACCATATATTTT. It is translated as CASSIGGTGNTIYF.